Listed below are T cell receptor beta chains from one sample, sequenced in a study of regulatory T cells in long-lasting Graves disease. One entry per CDR3 protein, called by TCRdb with MiXCR from the multiplex PCR reads. Among a few hundred thousand distinct CDR3 sequences listed, about 13% were seen once. These data also featured in a second study, about T cells in Graves' hyperthyroidism and ophthalmopathy.

This material consisted of peripheral blood mononuclear cells (PBMCs), taken at new diagnosis, from a patient treated with antithyroid drugs. The source is a young man with Graves disease. Both conserved end residues are trimmed from each CDR3. The order of the fields is CDR3 length, V gene, J gene, CDR3 protein.

length: 11; V: TRBV6-1; J: TRBJ2-6; CDR3: ASTAPGANVLT
length: 15; V: TRBV24-1; J: TRBJ1-2; CDR3: ATSDGEDVVGAYRYT
length: 13; V: TRBV6-1; J: TRBJ2-1; CDR3: ASSGESGRRNEQF
length: 12; V: TRBV3-1; J: TRBJ1-2; CDR3: ASGQFRTGDGYT
length: 12; V: TRBV6-1; J: TRBJ2-1; CDR3: AGGNRGEDNEQF
length: 18; V: TRBV9; J: TRBJ2-1; CDR3: ASSTTGTSGRAYGYNEQF
length: 14; V: TRBV11-3; J: TRBJ2-2; CDR3: ASSPSTGPNTGELF
length: 10; V: TRBV19; J: TRBJ1-6; CDR3: ASSIAGGPLH
length: 12; V: TRBV29-1; J: TRBJ1-1; CDR3: SVERTGLNTEAF
length: 13; V: TRBV28; J: TRBJ1-1; CDR3: ASNPPRGSRTEAF
length: 14; V: TRBV29-1; J: TRBJ1-1; CDR3: SVVRIAGELNTEAF
length: 16; V: TRBV28; J: TRBJ1-5; CDR3: ASSLWATGADSNQPQH
length: 14; V: TRBV7-9; J: TRBJ2-2; CDR3: ASSSSLVGFTGELF
length: 12; V: TRBV6-1; J: TRBJ1-4; CDR3: ASIRIATNEKLF
length: 13; V: TRBV2; J: TRBJ1-6; CDR3: ASSPVGDLNSPLH
length: 13; V: TRBV2; J: TRBJ1-3; CDR3: ASRRLTGSGNTIY
length: 14; V: TRBV6-1; J: TRBJ1-2; CDR3: ASRSTGTGRLYGYT
length: 10; V: TRBV11-2; J: TRBJ2-7; CDR3: ASTQGLYEQY
length: 16; V: TRBV28; J: TRBJ2-2; CDR3: ASSFIRGIAGATGELF
length: 13; V: TRBV4-1; J: TRBJ2-3; CDR3: ASSQDRLTTDTQY
length: 13; V: TRBV11-2; J: TRBJ1-3; CDR3: ASSFRDSSGNTIY
length: 13; V: TRBV11-2; J: TRBJ2-7; CDR3: ASSLTGHLAYEQY
length: 10; V: TRBV7-9; J: TRBJ2-3; CDR3: ASSAGADTQY
length: 13; V: TRBV5-1; J: TRBJ2-5; CDR3: ASSLAGPGGGTQY
length: 12; V: TRBV2; J: TRBJ2-1; CDR3: ASKVSEVYNEQF
length: 13; V: TRBV13; J: TRBJ2-2; CDR3: ASSLRGGDTGELF
length: 12; V: TRBV6-9; J: TRBJ2-1; CDR3: ASSSLPSYNEQF
length: 12; V: TRBV5-1; J: TRBJ2-5; CDR3: ASSLARSSETQY
length: 15; V: TRBV12-3/TRBV12-4; J: TRBJ2-7; CDR3: ASRGLAGGPYLPEQY
length: 13; V: TRBV19; J: TRBJ1-5; CDR3: ASSIDWTGNQPQH
length: 12; V: TRBV18; J: TRBJ2-2; CDR3: ASSPNPNTGELF